The present T cell receptor beta chain was sequenced within a study of Graves' ophthalmopathy and Graves' hyperthyroidism (dated by TCRdb to the late 2010s). Study-level background: Peripheral blood was collected before any treatment was given, at the time of initial diagnosis. The study used signatures of the TCR beta repertoire to tell Graves' ophthalmopathy apart from Graves' hyperthyroidism and to predict which patients would progress to ophthalmopathy. In total, 135 blood samples were TCR-sequenced: 40 to 45 ophthalmopathy, some 75 hyperthyroidism and roughly 17 hyperthyroidism-to-ophthalmopathy patients. To explore V-J signatures distinguishing ophthalmopathy from hyperthyroidism, a discovery set of some 100 patients (about 44 ophthalmopathy, 55 to 60 stable hyperthyroidism) was enrolled. An independent validation cohort was composed of 18 hyperthyroidism patients and 17 patients who later progressed from hyperthyroidism to ophthalmopathy. In about six hyperthyroidism patients, the T-cell repertoires found in thyroid tissue were compared with those found in blood. Following sample collection, hyperthyroidism patients were given methimazole at a starting dose of 30 mg daily, and ophthalmopathy patients were given high-dose intravenous methylprednisolone. For training and testing, the 100 or so patients in the discovery cohort were randomly divided in a 7:3 ratio. Broader findings and caveats from the paper: Sample size was not statistically predetermined, and group allocation was not concealed from the investigators. In validation, the model predicted ophthalmopathy progression with 55% to 71% sensitivity and around 72% specificity; about a dozen predicted patients were CT-confirmed with GO in a median of approximately 6.5 months. In cross-validation, the 13-signature model distinguished ophthalmopathy from stable hyperthyroidism with about 89% sensitivity and about 81% specificity, while in the test set the corresponding values were about 80% and 75%. Most expanded thyroid clonotypes with frequency above 0.001 were also detected in blood, suggesting blood repertoires may reflect the thyroid immune response.

The ophthalmopathy patients had moderately to severely active disease, with a Clinical Activity Score of 3 or higher, a NOSPECS grade of 4 or higher, and a disease duration of less than 3 months. Patients with other autoimmune diseases, uncontrolled infections, pregnancy or lactation were excluded. Diagnosis relied on clinical symptoms, serum thyroxine, TRAb, thyroid ultrasound and orbital computed tomography. PBMCs were isolated from 8 to 10 ml of fresh peripheral blood by Ficoll-Paque density gradient centrifugation. Total RNA was extracted with Trizol reagent and quality-checked on an Agilent 2100 Bioanalyzer. In this sample, this clonotype turned up many times. The target of this receptor is not known. Per-nucleotide qualities are absent, and no much larger clonotype sits a single base away. For repertoire sequencing, TCR beta CDR3 regions were amplified from RNA transcripts. The first round of RT-PCR was done with HTBI primers and the Qiagen OneStep RT-PCR kit, and was followed by a second round of multiplex PCR, then size selection and purification. Libraries were sequenced paired-end with 100 bp reads on an Illumina HiSeq2000. In the authors' own workflow: Reads were processed with SOAPnuke, discarding reads with adapters, uncalled bases, mean Phred below 15, or no exact constant-primer or identifier match. COPE v1.2.5 was used to merge the high-quality paired reads. Unique nucleotide sequences were defined as clonotypes and aligned to IMGT TRB V, D and J references using MiTCR v1.1. Analysis was restricted to V-J combinations with a frequency above 0.0001, which covered roughly 99% of repertoires. For each V-J combination, a TCR clonal expansion and chaos score was defined as the ratio of F50 clonal expansion to chaos observed in the TCRdist matrix. Features were reduced by Welch's t-statistics and random forest to around 14 V-J combinations, which fed a naive Bayes classifier. The Morisita-Horn index was used to measure how similar the thyroid and blood repertoires were. Clones were called with MiXCR by TCRdb after fastp trimmed the public reads at Q25, and only in-frame beta chains were retained. Rows are combined by CDR3 protein, so each entry shows the most common genes and DNA. The authors' filters were not applied to this entry. The sample table lists about 410,000 distinct CDR3 sequences, around 18% of them with a count of one. The ten most abundant clones make up roughly 1.4% of the sample.

Specimen: peripheral blood. This TCR came from a young woman with Graves' ophthalmopathy. Donor details come from another sample of the same person, matched by shared clones.

The CDR3 region reads CASRGTSSYNSPLHF. The nucleotide sequence is given as TGTGCCAGCAGGGGTACGAGCTCCTATAATTCACCCCTCCACTTT. Rearrangement joined TRBV6-1 to TRBJ1-6, with no D gene named confidently. V lost 6 bases and J lost 0 bases; the stretch between them is 9 bases long. As encoded in the germline V gene, CDR1 is MNHNS while CDR2 is SASEGT. The CDR3 goes from the cysteine to the phenylalanine over 15 residues. Just the 45-base CDR3 DNA is kept, in frame starting at base 1.